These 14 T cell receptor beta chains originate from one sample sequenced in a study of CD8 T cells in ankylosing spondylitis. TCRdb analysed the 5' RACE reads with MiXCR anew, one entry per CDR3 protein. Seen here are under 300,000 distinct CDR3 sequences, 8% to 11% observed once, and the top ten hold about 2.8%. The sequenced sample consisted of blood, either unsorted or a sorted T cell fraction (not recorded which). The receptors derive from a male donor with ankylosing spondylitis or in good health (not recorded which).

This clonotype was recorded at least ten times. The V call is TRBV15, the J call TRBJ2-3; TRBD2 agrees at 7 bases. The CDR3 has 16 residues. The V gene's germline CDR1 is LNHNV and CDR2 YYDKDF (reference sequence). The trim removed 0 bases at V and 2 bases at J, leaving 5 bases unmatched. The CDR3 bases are TGTGCCACCAGCAGAGATCAAGGGGACTACACAGATACGCAGTATTTT. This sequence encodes CATSRDQGDYTDTQYF.

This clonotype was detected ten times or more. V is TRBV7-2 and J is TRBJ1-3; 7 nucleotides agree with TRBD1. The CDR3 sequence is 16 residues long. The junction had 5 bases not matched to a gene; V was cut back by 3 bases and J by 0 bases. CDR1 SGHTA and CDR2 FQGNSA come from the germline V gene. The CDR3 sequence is CASSFEGAFSGNTIYF. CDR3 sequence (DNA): TGTGCCAGCAGCTTTGAGGGGGCCTTCTCTGGAAACACCATATATTTT. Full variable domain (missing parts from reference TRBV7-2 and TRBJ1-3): GAGVSQSPSNKVTEKGKDVELRCDPISGHTALYWYRQSLGQGLEFLIYFQGNSAPDKSGLPSDRFSAERTGGSVSTLTIQRTQQEDSAVYLCASSFEGAFSGNTIYFGEGSWLTVV.

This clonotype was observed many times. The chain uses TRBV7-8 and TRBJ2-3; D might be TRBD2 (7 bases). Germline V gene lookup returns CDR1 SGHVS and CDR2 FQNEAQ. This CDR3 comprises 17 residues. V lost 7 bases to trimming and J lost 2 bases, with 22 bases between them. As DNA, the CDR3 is TGTGCCAGCACCGGGGGGAGATGGCGGGGGCCCACAGATACGCAGTATTTT. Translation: CASTGGRWRGPTDTQYF.

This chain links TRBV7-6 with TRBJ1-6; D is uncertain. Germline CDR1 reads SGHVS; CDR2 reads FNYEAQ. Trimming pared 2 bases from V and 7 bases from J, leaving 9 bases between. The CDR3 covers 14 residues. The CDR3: CASSLRTENSPLHF. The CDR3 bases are TGTGCCAGCAGCTTACGGACGGAAAATTCACCCCTCCACTTT. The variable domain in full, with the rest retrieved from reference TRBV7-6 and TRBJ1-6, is GAGVSQSPRYKVTKRGQDVALRCDPISGHVSLYWYRQALGQGPEFLTYFNYEAQQDKSGLPNDRFSAERPEGSISTLTIQRTEQRDSAMYRCASSLRTENSPLHFGNGTRLTVT.

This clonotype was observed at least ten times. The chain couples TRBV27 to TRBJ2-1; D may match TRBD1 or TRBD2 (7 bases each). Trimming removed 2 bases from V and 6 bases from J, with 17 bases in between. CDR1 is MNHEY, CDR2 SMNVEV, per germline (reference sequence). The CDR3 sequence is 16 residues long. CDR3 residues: CASSLRGLGTTNEQFF. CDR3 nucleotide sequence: TGTGCCAGCAGTTTAAGGGGGCTCGGGACTACCAATGAGCAGTTCTTC.

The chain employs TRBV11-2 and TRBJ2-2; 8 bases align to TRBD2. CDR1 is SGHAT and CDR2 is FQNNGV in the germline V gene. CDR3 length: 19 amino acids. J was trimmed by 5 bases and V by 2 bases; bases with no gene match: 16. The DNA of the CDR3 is TGTGCCAGCAGCTTACGGAGCGGAGTAGCGGGGCGTTTAACCGGGGAGCTGTTTTTT. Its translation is CASSLRSGVAGRLTGELFF.

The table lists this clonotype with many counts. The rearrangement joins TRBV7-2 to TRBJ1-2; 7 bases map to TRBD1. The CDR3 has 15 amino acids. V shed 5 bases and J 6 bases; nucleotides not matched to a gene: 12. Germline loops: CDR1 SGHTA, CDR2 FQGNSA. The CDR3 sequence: CASSPRDSRGNGYTF. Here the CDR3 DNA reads TGTGCCAGCAGCCCCCGGGACAGCCGGGGAAATGGCTACACCTTC.

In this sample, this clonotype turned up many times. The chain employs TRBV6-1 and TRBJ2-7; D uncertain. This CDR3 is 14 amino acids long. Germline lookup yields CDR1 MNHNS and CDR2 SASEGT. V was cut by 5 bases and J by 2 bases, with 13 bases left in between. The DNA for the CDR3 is TGTGCCAGCAGTATATCCGGGCCCCCCTACGAGCAGTACTTC. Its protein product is CASSISGPPYEQYF.

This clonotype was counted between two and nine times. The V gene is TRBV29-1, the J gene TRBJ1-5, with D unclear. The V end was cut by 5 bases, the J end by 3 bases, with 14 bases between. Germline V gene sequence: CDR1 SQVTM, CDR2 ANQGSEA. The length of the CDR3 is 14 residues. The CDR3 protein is CSVSGGLDNQPQHF. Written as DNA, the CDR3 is TGCAGCGTTTCAGGTGGGTTGGACAATCAGCCCCAGCATTTT.

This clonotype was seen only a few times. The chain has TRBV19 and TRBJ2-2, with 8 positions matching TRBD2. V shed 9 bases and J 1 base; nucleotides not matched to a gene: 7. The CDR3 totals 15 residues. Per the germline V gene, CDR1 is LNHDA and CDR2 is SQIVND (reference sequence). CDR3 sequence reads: CASRPGGVNTGELFF. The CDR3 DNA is TGTGCCAGCCGCCCGGGAGGGGTGAACACCGGGGAGCTGTTTTTT.

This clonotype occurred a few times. The CDR3 reads CASSLRAGGEKLFF. The CDR3 DNA follows: TGTGCCAGCAGTTTAAGGGCAGGAGGCGAAAAACTGTTTTTT. V gene TRBV27 combines with J gene TRBJ1-4, with D unresolved. The CDR3 contains 14 residues. V was shortened by 2 bases and J by 8 bases, with 12 bases between the two germline ends. Germline CDR1 reads MNHEY; CDR2 reads SMNVEV (reference sequence).

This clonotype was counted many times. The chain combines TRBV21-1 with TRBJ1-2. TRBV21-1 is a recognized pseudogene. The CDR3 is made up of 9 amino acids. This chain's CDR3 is CASSPRGTF. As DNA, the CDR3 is TGTGCCAGCAGCCCCCGCGGGACCTTC.

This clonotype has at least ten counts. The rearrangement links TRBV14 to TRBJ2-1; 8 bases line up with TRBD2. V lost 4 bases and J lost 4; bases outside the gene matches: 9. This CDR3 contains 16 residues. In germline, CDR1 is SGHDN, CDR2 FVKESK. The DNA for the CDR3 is TGTGCCAGCAGCCCCGGGGGCGGGGGGAAGTACAATGAGCAGTTCTTC. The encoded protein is CASSPGGGGKYNEQFF. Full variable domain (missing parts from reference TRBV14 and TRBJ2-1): EAGVTQFPSHSVIEKGQTVTLRCDPISGHDNLYWYRRVMGKEIKFLLHFVKESKQDESGMPNNRFLAERTGGTYSTLKVQPAELEDSGVYFCASSPGGGGKYNEQFFGPGTRLTVL.

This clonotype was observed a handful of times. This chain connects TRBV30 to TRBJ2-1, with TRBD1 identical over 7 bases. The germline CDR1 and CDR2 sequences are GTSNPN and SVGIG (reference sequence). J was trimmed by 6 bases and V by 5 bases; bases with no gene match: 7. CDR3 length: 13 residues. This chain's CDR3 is CAWSKGAPNEQFF. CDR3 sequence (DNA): TGTGCCTGGTCCAAGGGGGCGCCCAATGAGCAGTTCTTC.